The present entry profiles one T cell receptor beta chain with its context. Its antigen remains unidentified. Uncontrolled infection, other autoimmune disease, pregnancy or lactation led to exclusion. The diagnostic basis comprised clinical symptoms, serum thyroxine and TRAb, thyroid ultrasound and orbital computed tomography. The sample comes from a study of T cells in Graves' hyperthyroidism and ophthalmopathy. General study results and limits: Ophthalmopathy prediction by the model preceded onset by a median roughly 6.3 months. Among clonotypes expanded in thyroid above 0.001, most were also found in blood.

Using RNA transcripts as the source, TCR beta CDR3 regions were amplified. Researchers ran a first-round RT-PCR on the TCR CDR3 using the HTBI primer set. MiXCR, run by TCRdb on the multiplex PCR reads, gives a single entry per CDR3 protein. The sample has some 550,000 distinct CDR3 sequences; 16% are singletons. The germline gives CDR1 LNHNV, CDR2 YYDKDF (reference sequence). The CDR3 has 13 amino acids. V was shortened by 2 bases and J by 8 bases, with 9 bases between the two germline ends. The source of this sequence is a middle-aged woman with Graves' ophthalmopathy. Sequenced input: blood. V usage is TRBV15 and J usage is TRBJ1-4; no definite D call. The CDR3: CATSRNLGEKLFF. CDR3 DNA sequence: TGTGCCACCAGCAGAAATTTGGGGGAAAAACTGTTTTTT.